This T cell receptor beta chain was profiled in a study of T cells in Graves' hyperthyroidism and ophthalmopathy. Study-level background: Prior to any treatment, at the point of initial diagnosis, peripheral blood was collected.

The source material, RNA transcripts, was used to amplify TCR beta CDR3 regions. Initially, a first-round RT-PCR of the TCR CDR3 employed the HTBI primer set. TCRdb redid the calling of the multiplex PCR reads with MiXCR, one entry per CDR3 protein. Counted here are around 500,000 distinct CDR3 sequences, roughly 16% occurring once; the ten biggest clones make up approximately 32%. The CDR3 loop spans 11 amino acids. Trimming stripped 11 bases from V and 1 base from J, with 6 bases between. The V gene's germline CDR1 is SEHNR and CDR2 FQNEAQ (reference sequence). Patients affected by ophthalmopathy presented a Clinical Activity Score of at least 3, a NOSPECS grade of at least 4, and disease duration below 3 months. Clinical symptoms, serum thyroxine and TRAb, thyroid ultrasound and orbital computed tomography were used for the diagnoses. PBMCs were derived from around 10 ml fresh peripheral blood.

The material sequenced was blood. This chain links TRBV7-9 with TRBJ2-4; no definite D call. This sequence was found in a woman aged 25 to 39 with Graves' ophthalmopathy. The CDR3: CAVRAKNIQYF. CDR3 in DNA: TGTGCCGTCAGGGCCAAAAACATTCAGTACTTC.